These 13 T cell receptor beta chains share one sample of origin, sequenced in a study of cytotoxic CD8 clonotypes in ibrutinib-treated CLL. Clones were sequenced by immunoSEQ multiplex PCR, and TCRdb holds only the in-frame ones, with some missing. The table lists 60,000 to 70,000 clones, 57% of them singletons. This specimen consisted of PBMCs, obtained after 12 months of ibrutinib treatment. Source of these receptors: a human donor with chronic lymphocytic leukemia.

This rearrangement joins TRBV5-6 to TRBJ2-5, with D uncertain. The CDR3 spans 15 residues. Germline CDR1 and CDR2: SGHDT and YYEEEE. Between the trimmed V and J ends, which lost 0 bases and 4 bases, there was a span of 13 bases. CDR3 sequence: CASSLGFRFGETQYF. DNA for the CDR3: TGTGCCAGCAGCTTGGGTTTCCGATTCGGAGAGACCCAGTACTTC.

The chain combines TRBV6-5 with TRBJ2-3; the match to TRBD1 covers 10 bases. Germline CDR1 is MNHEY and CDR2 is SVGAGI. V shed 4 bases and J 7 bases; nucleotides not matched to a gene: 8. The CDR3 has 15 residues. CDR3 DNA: TGTGCCAGCAGTTCCCCGGGACAGGGGTTAAATACGCAGTATTTT. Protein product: CASSSPGQGLNTQYF.

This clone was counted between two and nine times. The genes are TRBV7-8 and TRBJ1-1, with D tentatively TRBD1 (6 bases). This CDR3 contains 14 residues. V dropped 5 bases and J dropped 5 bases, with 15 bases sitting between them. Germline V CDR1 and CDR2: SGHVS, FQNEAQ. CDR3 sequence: CASSPPGGGTEAFF. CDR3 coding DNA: TGTGCCAGCAGCCCCCCGGGGGGCGGGACTGAAGCTTTCTTT.

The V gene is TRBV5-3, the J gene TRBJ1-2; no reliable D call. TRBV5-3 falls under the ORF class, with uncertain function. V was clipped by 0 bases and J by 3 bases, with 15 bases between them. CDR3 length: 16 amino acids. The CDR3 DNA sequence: TGTGCCAGAAGCTTGGTTCGGCGAGGAGAGGACTATGGCTACACCTTC. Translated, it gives CARSLVRRGEDYGYTF.

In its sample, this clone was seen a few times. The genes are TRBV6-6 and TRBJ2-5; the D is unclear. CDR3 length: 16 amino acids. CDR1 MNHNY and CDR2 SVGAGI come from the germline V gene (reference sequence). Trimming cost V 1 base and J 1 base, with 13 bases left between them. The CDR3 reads CASSYLGFPPQETQYF. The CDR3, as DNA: TGTGCCAGCAGTTACTTAGGCTTCCCCCCCCAAGAGACCCAGTACTTC.

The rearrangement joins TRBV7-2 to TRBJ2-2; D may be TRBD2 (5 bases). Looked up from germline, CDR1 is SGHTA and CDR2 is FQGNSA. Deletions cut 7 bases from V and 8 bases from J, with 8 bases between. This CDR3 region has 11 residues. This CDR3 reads CASTAGGELFF. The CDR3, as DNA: TGTGCCAGCACCGCGGGTGGGGAGCTGTTTTTT.

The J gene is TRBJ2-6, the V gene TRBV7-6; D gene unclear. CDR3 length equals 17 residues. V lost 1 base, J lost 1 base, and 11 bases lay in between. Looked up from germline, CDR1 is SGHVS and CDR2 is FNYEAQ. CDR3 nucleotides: TGTGCCAGCAGCTTAGGGTCCGTGGGATCTGGGGCCAACGTCCTGACTTTC. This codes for CASSLGSVGSGANVLTF.

The CDR3 loop reads CASSREGRNQPQHF. The CDR3 bases are TGTGCCAGCAGTCGTGAGGGGAGGAATCAGCCCCAGCATTTT. The genes are TRBV27 and TRBJ1-5, with D perhaps matching TRBD1 (5 bases). Germline CDR1 is MNHEY and CDR2 is SMNVEV (reference sequence). V was shortened by 5 bases and J by 4 bases, with 12 bases between the two germline ends. This CDR3 comprises 14 residues.

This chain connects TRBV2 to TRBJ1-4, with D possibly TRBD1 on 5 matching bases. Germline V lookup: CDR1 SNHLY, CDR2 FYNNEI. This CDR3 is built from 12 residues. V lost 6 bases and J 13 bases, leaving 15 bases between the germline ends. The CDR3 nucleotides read TGTGCCAGCAGCCGCAGGGAAGGTGGACTGTTTTTT. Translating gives CASSRREGGLFF.

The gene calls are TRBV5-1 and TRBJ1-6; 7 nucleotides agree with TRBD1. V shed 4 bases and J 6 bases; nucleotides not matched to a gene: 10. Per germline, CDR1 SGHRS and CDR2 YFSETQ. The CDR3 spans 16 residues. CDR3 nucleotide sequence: TGCGCCAGCAGCCGAACGACAGGGAGGGGTAATTCACCCCTCCACTTT. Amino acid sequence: CASSRTTGRGNSPLHF.

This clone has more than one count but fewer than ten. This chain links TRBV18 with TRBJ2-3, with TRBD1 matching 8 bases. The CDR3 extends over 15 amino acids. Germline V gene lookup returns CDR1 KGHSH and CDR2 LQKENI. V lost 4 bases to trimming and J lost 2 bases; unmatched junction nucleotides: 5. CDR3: CASSLGQGLTDTQYF. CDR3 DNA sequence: TGTGCCAGCTCACTTGGACAGGGCCTCACAGATACGCAGTATTTT.

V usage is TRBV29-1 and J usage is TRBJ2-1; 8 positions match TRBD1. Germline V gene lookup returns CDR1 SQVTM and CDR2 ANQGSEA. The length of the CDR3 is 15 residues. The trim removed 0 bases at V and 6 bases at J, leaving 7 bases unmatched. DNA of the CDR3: TGCAGCGTTGAAGATCGGACAGGGAACCCCAATGAGCAGTTCTTC. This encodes CSVEDRTGNPNEQFF.

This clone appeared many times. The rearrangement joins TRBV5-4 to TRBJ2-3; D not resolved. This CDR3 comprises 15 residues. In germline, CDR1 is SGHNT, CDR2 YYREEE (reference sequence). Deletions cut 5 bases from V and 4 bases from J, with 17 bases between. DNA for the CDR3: TGTGCCAGCAGTCCGGGCCCTAGGGTAGCAGATACGCAGTATTTT. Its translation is CASSPGPRVADTQYF.